This passage covers 2 T cell receptor beta chains from one sample sequenced in a study of blood T cell repertoires in COVID-19. Profiled with immunoSEQ multiplex PCR; TCRdb holds only in-frame clones, not every one. This sample yields around 300,000 clones, of which less than 85% are seen a single time; about 2.5% belongs to the top ten. The sample taken for sequencing was PBMCs or T cells enriched from blood (not recorded which). All receptors come from a woman between 50 and 59 years old who had recovered from COVID-19.

The gene calls are TRBV5-1 and TRBJ1-5; the match to TRBD1 covers 8 bases. Germline loops: CDR1 SGHRS, CDR2 YFSETQ. This CDR3 comprises 13 residues. V shed 3 bases, J shed 7 bases, and the junction held 3 bases outside the gene matches. The CDR3 DNA is TGCGCCAGCAGCTGGACAGGGTCACAGCCCCAGCATTTT. It codes for CASSWTGSQPQHF.

This clone occurred once. This rearrangement joins TRBV6-5 to TRBJ2-2; D gene uncertain. Germline loops: CDR1 MNHEY, CDR2 SVGAGI. CDR3 length: 14 residues. V lost 6 bases to trimming and J lost 5 bases, with 13 bases between them. CDR3 loop: CASRQLGLTGELFF. The CDR3, as DNA: TGTGCCAGCAGGCAACTCGGGTTAACCGGGGAGCTGTTTTTT.